This TCR beta chain appears in the sequencing data of a study of blood T cell repertoires in COVID-19 (TCRdb year 2020). About the full investigation: Samples covering the acute and convalescent phases of COVID-19 were provided by collaborators in the United States, Italy and Spain. The material from the prospective study consisted of cDNA or gDNA derived from T cells, B-cell-depleted T cells, or PBMCs. Deeply sampled blood TCRbeta repertoires from subjects exposed to, actively infected with, or recovered from COVID-19 were included in the dataset. A freely available public database, intended as a resource for researchers studying the immune response to SARS-CoV-2, is where the repertoires were released. The samples were drawn from two sources: the first 160 participants of the ongoing ImmuneRACE study, and some 1,300 subjects contributed by 6 global collaborators. The sample metadata nearly always contained a de-identified subject ID, COVID-19 status, age in years and sex. Where available, HLA class I and class II types were taken from metadata supplied by the sample provider and were not determined by assay-based typing. Broad study findings and their caveats: How much clinical and demographic metadata was included differed by source and by participant, and the metadata was provided uncurated.

Only one count was recorded for this clone. Its antigen is not yet known. No base qualities exist here, and no much larger clone lies one base off it. The collaborating institutions used their own protocols to collect whole blood in K2EDTA tubes. For TCRbeta analysis, collaborators shipped samples as frozen whole blood, isolated PBMCs, or DNA extracted from either of those sample types. The V and J ends are trimmed by 4 bases and 2 bases, leaving 11 bases between them. According to the germline V gene (reference sequence), CDR1 reads SEHNR and CDR2 reads FQNEAQ. The CDR3 numbers 14 residues from cysteine through phenylalanine. Only the CDR3 DNA is retained, 42 bases long and in frame from the first base. TCRbeta CDR3 regions were amplified from genomic DNA by means of the immunoSEQ Assay, a bias-controlled multiplex PCR. Concerning the study's data processing: The number of nucleated cells in each sample was estimated by amplification of reference gene primers within the assay. Sequence reads were collapsed and filtered to measure the absolute abundance of every unique TCRbeta CDR3 rearrangement. For each sample, productive Simpson clonality was calculated as the square root of Simpson's diversity index across productive rearrangements. Drawn from immuneACCESS, this table holds only the in-frame rearrangements with V and J called that TCRdb kept. Clones are partly lost; checked studies trace under half to an unresolved V gene and leave the rest unexplained. Clonal size and the V and J genes are those of that table, whereas D and trimming came from the DNA. The sample includes about 80,000 clones, with 80% to 90% observed a single time. Together, the top ten hold 39% of the sample.

This receptor chain uses TRBV7-9 and TRBJ1-1; no confident D gene assignment can be made. The sample was peripheral blood. This clonotype was obtained from an elderly man with active or convalescent COVID-19. The sequence in DNA is TGTGCCAGCAGCTACGCACTTCCTAACACTGAAGCTTTCTTT. Its translation is CASSYALPNTEAFF.